The TCR beta chain described here comes from a study of vaccination effects on CD4 cells after COVID-19. About this clone itself: Its matching antigen is unknown.

With V trimmed by 4 bases and J by 3 bases, 5 bases remained unmatched. Germline V gene sequence: CDR1 MNHEY, CDR2 SVGAGI. CDR3 length: 15 residues. ViraFEST expansion of antigen-specific CD4+ T cells with viral peptide pools preceded sequencing. CD4+ T cell isolation took place after less than 13 days of culture. Each vaccine recipient was nucleocapsid antibody negative and had no prior SARS-CoV-2 infection. Days 3 and 7 saw half the medium replaced with IL-2 medium. Measured with immunoSEQ multiplex PCR; TCRdb has only the in-frame clones, and not every one. Among some 77,000 clones listed, roughly three quarters were seen once.

The receptor's source is a human donor who received a COVID-19 vaccine. The sample consisted of CD4+ T cells from PBMCs cultured with HCoV-OC43 spike peptides, taken before COVID-19 vaccination. Subset: HCoV-OC43 spike overlapping peptide pool stimulation. The chain combines TRBV6-5 with TRBJ1-5, with 8 positions matching TRBD1. The CDR3 protein is CASSSDRVNNQPQHF. In DNA, the CDR3 is TGTGCCAGCAGTTCGGACAGGGTGAACAATCAGCCCCAGCATTTT.